Listed below are T cell receptor beta chains from one sample, sequenced in a study of CD8 T cells in Susac syndrome. TCRdb recomputed calls from the immunoSEQ multiplex PCR reads with MiXCR, one row per CDR3 protein. The sample holds approximately 150,000 distinct CDR3 sequences; approximately 93% are singletons and the top ten take over 0.07%. Specimen: CD4+ T cells from PBMCs. The receptors come from a human donor in good health. CDR3s include the opening cysteine and the closing phenylalanine or tryptophan. A D gene is named only where the DNA matches it firmly. The size entry is marked missing in some rows and otherwise reads once, few, many or a size class.

clone_size	j_call	d_call	v_call	cdr3_nt	cdr3_aa
NA	TRBJ1-5	NA	TRBV2	TGTGCCAGCAGTGGGGGGACTAGCAATCAGCCCCAGCATTTT	CASSGGTSNQPQHF
NA	TRBJ1-4	NA	TRBV6-1	TGTGCCAGCAGTGACCCCTCAACTAATGAAAAACTGTTTTTT	CASSDPSTNEKLFF
NA	TRBJ2-4	TRBD1	TRBV19	TGTGCCAGTAGTATAGGAACAGGGGACATTCAGTACTTC	CASSIGTGDIQYF
once	TRBJ1-4	NA	TRBV28	TGTGCCAGCAGTTTCGACAGGTATAATGAAAAACTGTTTTTT	CASSFDRYNEKLFF
NA	TRBJ1-2	NA	TRBV9	TGTGCCAGCAGCGTAGACCGGTCCTATGGCTACACCTTC	CASSVDRSYGYTF
NA	TRBJ1-3	NA	TRBV12-3/TRBV12-4	TGTGCCAGCAGTCCCTCTGGAAACACCATATATTTT	CASSPSGNTIYF
NA	TRBJ1-2	NA	TRBV5-1	TGCGCCAGCGGAATGGGGGATATTAACTATGGCTACACCTTC	CASGMGDINYGYTF
NA	TRBJ2-5	NA	TRBV14	TGTGCCAGCAGCCAAGTGGGGTTAAGGAGCAAAGAGACCCAGTACTTC	CASSQVGLRSKETQYF
NA	TRBJ1-4	NA	TRBV12-3/TRBV12-4	TGTGCCAGCAGTTCACACGATCCAAATGAAAAACTGTTTTTT	CASSSHDPNEKLFF
NA	TRBJ1-1	NA	TRBV11-1	TGTGCCAGCAGCTTAGCGTTTGGCACTGAAGCTTTCTTT	CASSLAFGTEAFF
NA	TRBJ2-7	NA	TRBV19	TGTGCCAGTAGTATCCGGAGTCTCGGCTCCTACGAGCAGTACTTC	CASSIRSLGSYEQYF
NA	TRBJ1-2	TRBD1	TRBV18	TGTGCCAGCTCACCGGGACAGGACTTCTATGGCTACACCTTC	CASSPGQDFYGYTF
NA	TRBJ2-7	NA	TRBV19	TGTGCCAGTACAGGCGGGGGGACAGGGTCATACGAGCAGTACTTC	CASTGGGTGSYEQYF
NA	TRBJ2-3	TRBD2	TRBV5-1	TGCGCCAGCAGGCTTACCCATAGCGGGAGGGATACGCAGTATTTT	CASRLTHSGRDTQYF
NA	TRBJ1-1	NA	TRBV19	TGTGCCAGTAGTATAGATGGCACTCGGAGCACTGAAGCTTTCTTT	CASSIDGTRSTEAFF
NA	TRBJ2-1	NA	TRBV10-2	TGCGCCAGCAAAAGCCCCAGCTCCTACAATGAGCAGTTCTTC	CASKSPSSYNEQFF
NA	TRBJ2-3	NA	TRBV5-1	TGCGCCAGCAGCAAAGAAAAAGCGGATACGCAGTATTTT	CASSKEKADTQYF
NA	TRBJ1-3	NA	TRBV20-1	TGCAGTGCTGAAGCTTCTGGAAACACCATATATTTT	CSAEASGNTIYF
NA	TRBJ2-1	NA	TRBV19	TGTGCCCCGAGGGGGACCACCTACAATGAGCAGTTCTTC	CAPRGTTYNEQFF
NA	TRBJ2-1	NA	TRBV7-2	TGTGCCAGCAGCTTTGGTTCCGGGGGTAGGTACAATGAGCAGTTCTTC	CASSFGSGGRYNEQFF
NA	TRBJ2-7	TRBD2	TRBV20-1	TGCAGTGCTTCCTTAGCGGGAGGGTACGAGCAGTACTTC	CSASLAGGYEQYF
NA	TRBJ1-5	NA	TRBV2	TGTGCCAGCAGTGAAGCCGACGGGGTGAGCAATCAGCCCCAGCATTTT	CASSEADGVSNQPQHF
NA	TRBJ2-6	NA	TRBV6-4	TGTGCCAGCAGTGATGACTCTGGGGCCAACGTCCTGACTTTC	CASSDDSGANVLTF
NA	TRBJ2-1	TRBD2	TRBV20-1	TGCAGTGCTAGAGATTCAGCCTTAGCGGGAGGGTACAATGAGCAGTTCTTC	CSARDSALAGGYNEQFF
NA	TRBJ2-7	TRBD2	TRBV30	TGTGCCTGGAGTACCAATAGCGGGAGAGAGCAGTACTTC	CAWSTNSGREQYF
NA	TRBJ1-1	NA	TRBV20-1	TGCAGTGCCTCCTCAGCGAGGCAAGTCATGAACACTGAAGCTTTCTTT	CSASSARQVMNTEAFF
NA	TRBJ2-5	NA	TRBV19	TGTGCCAGTAGTATTGTGGGAGGCCAAGAGACCCAGTACTTC	CASSIVGGQETQYF
NA	TRBJ1-2	NA	TRBV5-4	TGTGCCAGCAGCGGGGCCGGGAGACGGCGCTATGGCTACACCTTC	CASSGAGRRRYGYTF
NA	TRBJ2-2	NA	TRBV18	TGTGCCAGCTCACCACTTGGCCACACCGGGGAGCTGTTTTTT	CASSPLGHTGELFF
once	TRBJ2-1	NA	TRBV20-1	TGCAGTGCTAGCCTGGGTCTCGTCAATGAGCAGTTCTTC	CSASLGLVNEQFF
NA	TRBJ2-6	NA	TRBV3-1	TGTGCCAGCAGCCAAGATTCGAGCTCTGGGGCCAACGTCCTGACTTTC	CASSQDSSSGANVLTF
NA	TRBJ2-5	TRBD2	TRBV3-1	TGTGCCAGCAGCCAACTCATCGGGGGGGAGACCCAGTACTTC	CASSQLIGGETQYF
NA	TRBJ1-2	TRBD1	TRBV19	TGTGCCAGTAGTATTGGGACAGCCAAAACTGGTGGCTACACCTTC	CASSIGTAKTGGYTF
NA	TRBJ2-3	TRBD2	TRBV5-1	TGCGCCAGCAGCTCGGGACTAGCCGTAAGCACAGATACGCAGTATTTT	CASSSGLAVSTDTQYF
NA	TRBJ2-6	NA	TRBV30	TGTGCCGGGGAGGTGGCCGGGGCCAACGTCCTGACTTTC	CAGEVAGANVLTF
NA	TRBJ2-5	TRBD2	TRBV4-2	TGTGCCAGCAGCCAAGACAAACGGGGGGGACTAGCGGGAGGGTCGGGGGAGACCCAGTACTTC	CASSQDKRGGLAGGSGETQYF
NA	TRBJ2-5	NA	TRBV5-4	TGTGCCAGCAGCCTGGACGGGAAAACGGTGACCCAGTACTTC	CASSLDGKTVTQYF
NA	TRBJ2-7	NA	TRBV7-3	TGTGCCAGCAGTTTCGGGTTTGGGGAGGAGCAGTACTTC	CASSFGFGEEQYF
NA	TRBJ2-4	TRBD2	TRBV20-1	TGCAGTGCTAAGACTAGCGGGAGGCACATGACCAAAAACATTCAGTACTTC	CSAKTSGRHMTKNIQYF